The 5 T cell receptor beta chains below were found in one sample sequenced in a study of blood T cell repertoires in COVID-19. Data came from immunoSEQ multiplex PCR; TCRdb stores just in-frame clones and leaves some out. Counted here are 200,000 or so clones, around 86% occurring once; the ten biggest clones make up around 4.7%. The sample comprised peripheral blood. All receptors come from a human donor in a cohort sampled during active COVID-19.

The CDR3 reads CASSPWEGDSGNTIYF. The CDR3 region has the DNA TGTGCCAGCTCACCGTGGGAGGGAGACTCTGGAAACACCATATATTTT. This chain joins TRBV18 and TRBJ1-3; D gene ambiguous. CDR1 is KGHSH and CDR2 is LQKENI in the germline V gene. V lost 3 bases and J lost 0, with 12 bases in between. The CDR3 has 16 amino acids.

The chain recombines TRBV30 with TRBJ2-3, with D tentatively TRBD1 (6 bases). The CDR3 is 17 residues long. V was cut by 0 bases and J by 0 bases, with 16 bases left in between. CDR1 and CDR2 (germline): GTSNPN, SVGIG (reference sequence). The CDR3 here is CAWSVSGQSLSTDTQYF. CDR3 DNA sequence: TGTGCCTGGAGTGTATCGGGACAATCACTTAGCACAGATACGCAGTATTTT.

The chain couples TRBV10-3 to TRBJ1-2; 7 bases line up with TRBD1. This CDR3 is built from 12 residues. Germline loops: CDR1 ENHRY, CDR2 SYGVKD. The V gene end was trimmed by 8 bases and the J gene end by 7 bases; junction bases not matched to a gene: 7. CDR3 region: CAIYDRAVGYTF. The CDR3 DNA reads as TGTGCCATCTACGACAGGGCCGTTGGCTACACCTTC.

In this sample, this clone turned up once. The chain joins TRBV18 to TRBJ1-6; D is undetermined. This CDR3 comprises 15 residues. Trimming stripped 3 bases from V and 4 bases from J, with 10 bases between. The germline V gene encodes CDR1 KGHSH and CDR2 LQKENI. CDR3: CASSPRQVYNSPLHF. The CDR3, as DNA: TGTGCCAGCTCACCTCGCCAGGTTTATAATTCACCCCTCCACTTT.

The chain links TRBV27 to TRBJ2-3, with D uncertain. This CDR3 is built from 14 residues. The V and J ends lost 3 bases and 4 bases respectively, with 11 bases between them. CDR1 and CDR2 from the germline V gene are MNHEY and SMNVEV (reference sequence). DNA of the CDR3: TGTGCCAGCAGTTTGGCTAGTGGTGCAGATACGCAGTATTTT. Protein sequence: CASSLASGADTQYF.